Presented here are 30 T cell receptor beta chains from one specimen sequenced in a study of PD-1 blockade in classical Hodgkin lymphoma. Sequencing used immunoSEQ multiplex PCR; TCRdb keeps in-frame clones, though not all of them. This sample has 31,000 or so clones, with approximately 85% found just once. No patient escaped relapse after autologous stem cell transplantation, and brentuximab vedotin exposure varied. Magnetic negative selection purified CD4+ T cells from thawed PBMCs. The sequencing here drew on CD4+ T cells from blood, taken at baseline. The receptors were sampled from a human donor with classical Hodgkin lymphoma.

DNA of the CDR3: TGTGCCAGCAGCTTAGAGACCCGGGGTGAAAAACTGTTTTTT. Translation: CASSLETRGEKLFF. The chain couples TRBV7-9 to TRBJ1-4; no clear D. In germline, CDR1 is SEHNR, CDR2 FQNEAQ (reference sequence). The CDR3 is 14 residues long. Deletions cut 1 base from V and 7 bases from J, with 10 bases between.

The J gene is TRBJ1-4, the V gene TRBV19; possible D gene TRBD1, 6 bases. Germline CDR1 reads LNHDA; CDR2 reads SQIVND (reference sequence). The CDR3 covers 14 residues. The V end lost 6 bases, the J end lost 7 bases, and 15 bases lay between the germline ends. Here the CDR3 reads CASSPRGFIEKLFF. The DNA of the CDR3 is TGTGCCAGTAGCCCCAGGGGCTTCATTGAAAAACTGTTTTTT.

V gene TRBV5-1 combines with J gene TRBJ2-3; D might be TRBD2 (6 bases). V gave up 4 bases and J gave up 4 bases, with 22 bases separating them. Germline V gene sequence: CDR1 SGHRS, CDR2 YFSETQ. The CDR3 has 17 amino acids. The CDR3 coding sequence is TGCGCCAGCAGCCCGACCCTCGGGCGGGAAGAGTCAGATACGCAGTATTTT. It is translated as CASSPTLGREESDTQYF.

The table lists this clone with a count of one. The chain joins TRBV25-1 to TRBJ1-2, with D maybe TRBD1 (6 bases). This CDR3 comprises 13 residues. Trimming pared 3 bases from V and 8 bases from J, leaving 13 bases between. Germline CDR1 MGHDK, CDR2 SYGVNS. The CDR3 DNA reads as TGTGCCAGCAGTGACCACAAGGGGGGAGGCTACACCTTC. Translating gives CASSDHKGGGYTF.

This chain uses TRBV29-1 with TRBJ2-7, with D unresolved. The V gene lost 7 bases and the J gene lost 2 bases, with 15 bases spanning the gap. Looked up from germline, CDR1 is SQVTM and CDR2 is ANQGSEA. The CDR3 is made up of 13 amino acids. CDR3 nucleotides: TGCAGCGCCCTCCATGCGGTTACCTACGAGCAGTACTTC. This sequence encodes CSALHAVTYEQYF.

This clone was seen once. The chain joins TRBV10-2 to TRBJ2-7, with 7 bases aligning to TRBD1. Germline lookup yields CDR1 WSHSY and CDR2 SAAADI. V gave up 5 bases and J gave up 5 bases; unmatched junction bases: 18. The CDR3 sequence is 17 residues long. The CDR3 bases are TGCGCCAGCAGTCTACCCACTTCCGGGACAGTGGTGCACGAGCAGTACTTC. This gives the protein CASSLPTSGTVVHEQYF.

The chain employs TRBV28 and TRBJ2-1, with 9 bases identical to TRBD1. This CDR3 contains 13 residues. The V gene end was trimmed by 8 bases and the J gene end by 8 bases; junction bases not matched to a gene: 7. The germline V gene encodes CDR1 MDHEN and CDR2 SYDVKM. The CDR3, as DNA: TGTGCCAGCGGTTGGACAGGGGATGATGAGCAGTTCTTC. Translation gives CASGWTGDDEQFF. The full variable domain, rest sourced from reference TRBV28 and TRBJ2-1, is DVKVTQSSRYLVKRTGEKVFLECVQDMDHENMFWYRQDPGLGLRLIYFSYDVKMKEKGDIPEGYSVSREKKERFSLILESASTNQTSMYLCASGWTGDDEQFFGPGTRLTVL.

This chain uses TRBV5-6 with TRBJ2-7; the match to TRBD1 covers 8 bases. CDR1 is SGHDT and CDR2 is YYEEEE in the germline V gene. The V and J ends lost 5 bases and 4 bases, in that order; junction bases with no gene match: 5. The CDR3 has 13 residues. Here the CDR3 DNA reads TGTGCCAGCAGTCGCGACAGGGGTTACGAGCAGTACTTC. As protein: CASSRDRGYEQYF. Combining the CDR3 with reference TRBV5-6 and TRBJ2-7 gives the whole variable domain DAGVTQSPTHLIKTRGQQVTLRCSPKSGHDTVSWYQQALGQGPQFIFQYYEEEERQRGNFPDRFSGHQFPNYSSELNVNALLLGDSALYLCASSRDRGYEQYFGPGTRLTVT.

The chain is built from TRBV25-1 and TRBJ2-2, with D possibly being TRBD1 (5 bases). CDR3 length: 15 residues. Germline V lookup: CDR1 MGHDK, CDR2 SYGVNS. V was clipped by 5 bases and J by 0 bases, with 10 bases between them. The CDR3 DNA sequence: TGTGCCAGCAGTCCAGGGTGGCCGAACACCGGGGAGCTGTTTTTT. This sequence encodes CASSPGWPNTGELFF.

The chain recombines TRBV6-5 with TRBJ1-2, with 7 positions matching TRBD1. J gave up 7 bases and V 5 bases, and 10 bases lay outside the gene matches. Germline CDR1 and CDR2: MNHEY and SVGAGI. CDR3 length: 14 residues. This chain's CDR3 is CASSPSQGIRGYTF. The CDR3, as DNA: TGTGCCAGCAGTCCGTCACAGGGGATCCGTGGCTACACCTTC.

This chain uses TRBV18 with TRBJ1-5; D remains ambiguous. CDR1 and CDR2 (germline): KGHSH, LQKENI. The CDR3 spans 14 residues. V was pared by 1 base and J by 5 bases, with 9 bases between. For the CDR3, the DNA is TGTGCCAGCTCACCACAGAAGGGCGATCAGCCCCAGCATTTT. It yields the protein CASSPQKGDQPQHF.

The rearrangement links TRBV5-8 to TRBJ1-2; D not certain. This CDR3 contains 14 residues. The germline V gene encodes CDR1 SGHTS and CDR2 YDEGEE. V was trimmed by 5 bases and J by 5 bases, leaving 16 bases between them. The CDR3 region is CASRRGLGPYGYTF. The CDR3 bases are TGTGCCAGCAGACGGGGTCTTGGTCCTTATGGCTACACCTTC.

This chain connects TRBV27 to TRBJ2-3; maybe TRBD2 (5 bases). This CDR3 has 15 residues. V was pared by 8 bases and J by 0 bases, with 15 bases between. The germline V gene encodes CDR1 MNHEY and CDR2 SMNVEV (reference sequence). The CDR3 loop reads CASGRRWESTDTQYF. CDR3 DNA: TGTGCCAGCGGCCGCCGCTGGGAGAGCACAGATACGCAGTATTTT.

The chain carries TRBV23-1 and TRBJ1-5, with 9 bases lining up with TRBD1. TRBV23-1 is an ORF, and what it does is uncertain. Trimming took 3 bases from V and 4 from J; bases not matched to a gene: 7. The CDR3 runs to 16 residues. DNA of the CDR3: TGCGCCAGCAGTCAGTTGGGGACAGGGCTTAATCAGCCCCAGCATTTT. This gives the protein CASSQLGTGLNQPQHF.

This chain joins TRBV6-5 and TRBJ1-5; D unclear. V lost 0 bases and J lost 2, with 11 bases in between. CDR3 length: 16 residues. Germline V CDR1 and CDR2: MNHEY, SVGAGI. The CDR3 here is CASSYSKAIGNQPQHF. CDR3 coding DNA: TGTGCCAGCAGTTACTCTAAGGCTATCGGCAATCAGCCCCAGCATTTT.

This sequence joins TRBV5-6 and TRBJ2-7, with D unclear. Germline V gene lookup returns CDR1 SGHDT and CDR2 YYEEEE. Deletions cut 4 bases from V and 2 bases from J, with 13 bases between. CDR3 length: 14 amino acids. The CDR3 coding sequence is TGTGCCAGCAGCGACCCGACTTCAACCTACGAGCAGTACTTC. Translating it yields CASSDPTSTYEQYF.

V usage is TRBV30 and J usage is TRBJ1-2, with a weak D call TRBD1 (5 bases). Germline lookup yields CDR1 GTSNPN and CDR2 SVGIG (reference sequence). Trimming took off 3 bases at V and 2 bases at J, with 22 bases between the two ends. The length of the CDR3 is 17 residues. The CDR3 reads CAWSLVSAWEGNYGYTF. As DNA, the CDR3 is TGTGCCTGGAGCTTGGTCAGTGCCTGGGAGGGGAACTATGGCTACACCTTC.

This chain links TRBV5-1 with TRBJ2-3, with 7 bases matching TRBD2. CDR1 and CDR2 from the germline V gene are SGHRS and YFSETQ. The CDR3 is 15 amino acids. The V segment lost 2 bases and the J segment 6 bases; nucleotides outside the gene matches: 9. The CDR3 sequence: CASSFRAGAADTQYF. The DNA of the CDR3 is TGCGCCAGCAGCTTTCGTGCGGGAGCAGCCGATACGCAGTATTTT.

This clone was observed a few times. The CDR3 loop reads CSVYRNTEAFF. CDR3 nucleotide sequence: TGCAGCGTTTATAGGAACACTGAAGCTTTCTTT. This sequence joins TRBV29-1 and TRBJ1-1; D is undetermined. CDR1 and CDR2 (germline): SQVTM, ANQGSEA. The CDR3 length is 11 residues. Trimming took off 5 bases at V and 1 base at J, with 5 bases between the two ends.

This clone was recorded once. The rearrangement links TRBV7-2 to TRBJ2-7, with D possibly called TRBD1 or TRBD2 (5 bases each). This CDR3 comprises 15 residues. Germline V lookup: CDR1 SGHTA, CDR2 FQGNSA. Between the trimmed V and J ends, which lost 0 bases and 1 base, there was a span of 10 bases. This chain's CDR3 is CASSLAGTQSYEQYF. For the CDR3, the DNA is TGTGCCAGCAGCTTAGCGGGGACCCAATCCTACGAGCAGTACTTC.

The chain is built from TRBV11-2 and TRBJ2-7; 8 bases line up with TRBD2. The CDR3 length is 17 residues. V was pared by 1 base and J by 7 bases, with 15 bases of the junction left unmatched. Germline CDR1 is SGHAT and CDR2 is FQNNGV. The CDR3 loop is CASSLGDIAGLGEEQYF. DNA for the CDR3: TGTGCCAGCAGCTTAGGAGATATAGCGGGACTAGGGGAGGAGCAGTACTTC.

This chain uses TRBV10-1 with TRBJ2-7; the D gene could be TRBD1 or TRBD2 (5 bases each). V was pared by 4 bases and J by 2 bases, with 9 bases between. Germline V lookup: CDR1 WNHNN, CDR2 SYGVQD (reference sequence). The length of the CDR3 is 13 residues. CDR3 in amino acids: CASSGGVAYEQYF. Here the CDR3 DNA reads TGCGCCAGCAGTGGAGGGGTTGCCTACGAGCAGTACTTC.

J is TRBJ2-4 and V is TRBV6-1, with TRBD2 identical over 9 bases. CDR1 is MNHNS and CDR2 is SASEGT in the germline V gene. V dropped 0 bases and J dropped 5; count of bases not matched to a gene: 5. CDR3 length: 16 amino acids. The CDR3 bases are TGTGCCAGCAGTGAAGCGCCTAGCGGGATTGAAAACATTCAGTACTTC. Translating it yields CASSEAPSGIENIQYF.

The chain joins TRBV25-1 to TRBJ1-1; 7 nucleotides match TRBD1. The germline CDR1 and CDR2 sequences are MGHDK and SYGVNS. J was trimmed by 0 bases and V by 3 bases; bases with no gene match: 10. This CDR3 is built from 17 residues. The CDR3: CASSDQGGIRMNTEAFF. In DNA, the CDR3 is TGTGCCAGCAGTGATCAGGGGGGGATCCGAATGAACACTGAAGCTTTCTTT.

V is TRBV30 and J is TRBJ1-2; D gene unclear. V was clipped by 2 bases and J by 5 bases, with 9 bases between them. This CDR3 comprises 12 residues. From germline, CDR1 is GTSNPN and CDR2 SVGIG (reference sequence). CDR3 in DNA: TGTGCCTGGAGTTTAAAGGGATATGGCTACACCTTC. Translating gives CAWSLKGYGYTF.

The rearrangement joins TRBV7-8 to TRBJ1-1; D gene uncertain. V shed 2 bases and J shed 0 bases, with 13 bases lying between them. Germline V CDR1 and CDR2: SGHVS, FQNEAQ. The CDR3 is 16 amino acids. The CDR3, as DNA: TGTGCCAGCAGCTTAAGGGTGCGGGGAATGAACACTGAAGCTTTCTTT. It codes for CASSLRVRGMNTEAFF.

The V and J genes are TRBV18 and TRBJ1-1; D unresolved. The CDR3 loop spans 14 amino acids. In germline, CDR1 is KGHSH, CDR2 LQKENI. V lost 6 bases and J lost 0, with 11 bases in between. The CDR3 nucleotides are TGTGCCAGCTCCCAGGACCAACTGAACACTGAAGCTTTCTTT. This codes for CASSQDQLNTEAFF.

The chain has TRBV10-2 and TRBJ1-2, with a possible D match to TRBD1 (5 bases). Trimming took 0 bases from V and 3 from J, leaving 11 bases between them. The CDR3 runs to 15 residues. Germline loops: CDR1 WSHSY, CDR2 SAAADI. The CDR3 here is CASSESSGQDYGYTF. In DNA form, the CDR3 reads TGCGCCAGCAGTGAGTCTTCAGGGCAGGACTATGGCTACACCTTC.

This chain links TRBV6-1 with TRBJ1-1; D may be TRBD1 (6 bases). The CDR3 sequence is 16 residues long. The V end lost 2 bases, the J end lost 1 base, and 14 bases lay between the germline ends. Germline V gene data show CDR1 as MNHNS and CDR2 as SASEGT. For the CDR3, the DNA is TGTGCCAGCAGTGAACCCGGCACAGGGAAGAACACTGAAGCTTTCTTT. Protein: CASSEPGTGKNTEAFF.

This clone was counted only a few times. This chain uses TRBV7-9 with TRBJ1-1; D is unclear. V lost 2 bases and J lost 7, with 8 bases in between. Germline CDR1 SEHNR, CDR2 FQNEAQ (reference sequence). This CDR3 spans 12 amino acids. The CDR3 region is CASSLSRLEAFF. As DNA, the CDR3 is TGTGCCAGCAGCTTAAGTCGCCTTGAAGCTTTCTTT.